Sequencing of this TCR beta chain was carried out in a study of vaccination effects on CD4 cells after COVID-19. This clone was counted only a few times. What it binds is unknown. Sequencing was performed with immunoSEQ multiplex PCR; in TCRdb, only in-frame clones are kept and a portion is missing. In the table there are 40,000 to 45,000 clones, about two thirds of which are singletons. CD4+ T cells specific for antigen were expanded with viral peptide pools by the ViraFEST assay before sequencing. After less than 11 days in culture, the CD4+ T cells were isolated. Recipients of the vaccine had no prior SARS-CoV-2 infection and negative nucleocapsid antibodies. With around 10 ug/ml peptides and about 9.5 IU/ml IL-2, 2 million or so PBMC per well were cultured. Replacing half the medium with IL-2 medium was done on days 3 and 7. The CDR3 contains 14 residues. Germline CDR1 and CDR2: SGDLS and YYNGEE. The V end was cut by 0 bases, the J end by 6 bases, with 10 bases between.

The receptor was isolated from a human donor who received a COVID-19 vaccine. The chain combines TRBV9 with TRBJ1-5; D not certain. Sequencing used CD4+ T cells from PBMCs cultured with HCoV-OC43 spike peptides, obtained before COVID-19 vaccination. Subset noted: HCoV-OC43 spike overlapping peptide pool stimulation. CDR3 coding DNA: TGTGCCAGCAGCGTAGGAGTGGAACTTCAGCCCCAGCATTTT. This codes for CASSVGVELQPQHF.